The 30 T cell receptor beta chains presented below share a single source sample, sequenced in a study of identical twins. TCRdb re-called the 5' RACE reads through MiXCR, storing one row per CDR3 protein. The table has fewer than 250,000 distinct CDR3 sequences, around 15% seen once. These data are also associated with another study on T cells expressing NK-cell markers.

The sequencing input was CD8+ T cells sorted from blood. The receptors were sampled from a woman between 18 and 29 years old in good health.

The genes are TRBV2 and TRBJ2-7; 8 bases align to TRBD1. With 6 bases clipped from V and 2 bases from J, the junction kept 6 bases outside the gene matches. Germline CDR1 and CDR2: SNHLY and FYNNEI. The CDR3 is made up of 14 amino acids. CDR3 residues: CASRPRDRPYEQYF. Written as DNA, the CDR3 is TGTGCCAGCAGACCACGGGACAGGCCCTACGAGCAGTACTTC. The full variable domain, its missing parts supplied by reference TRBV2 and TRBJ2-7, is EPEVTQTPSHQVTQMGQEVILRCVPISNHLYFYWYRQILGQKVEFLVSFYNNEISEKSEIFDDQFSVERPDGSNFTLKIRSTKLEDSAMYFCASRPRDRPYEQYFGPGTRLTVT.

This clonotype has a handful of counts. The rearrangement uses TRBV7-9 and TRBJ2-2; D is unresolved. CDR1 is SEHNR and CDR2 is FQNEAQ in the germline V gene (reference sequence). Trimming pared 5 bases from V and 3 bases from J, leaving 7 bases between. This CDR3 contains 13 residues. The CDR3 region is CASSPPDTGELFF. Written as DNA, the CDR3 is TGTGCCAGCAGCCCCCCGGACACCGGGGAGCTGTTTTTT.

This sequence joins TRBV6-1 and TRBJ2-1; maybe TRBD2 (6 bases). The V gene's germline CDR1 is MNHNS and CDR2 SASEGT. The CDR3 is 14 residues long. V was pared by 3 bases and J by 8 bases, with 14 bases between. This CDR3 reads CASSEGGRGHEQFF. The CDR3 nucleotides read TGTGCCAGCAGTGAGGGGGGACGTGGGCATGAGCAGTTCTTC.

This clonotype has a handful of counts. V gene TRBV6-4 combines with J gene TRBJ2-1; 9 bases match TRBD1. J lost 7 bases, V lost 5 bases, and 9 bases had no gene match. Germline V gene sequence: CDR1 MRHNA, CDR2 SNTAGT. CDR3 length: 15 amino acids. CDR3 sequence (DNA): TGTGCCAGCAGTCCTACAGGGGGCGAGTCGAATGAGCAGTTCTTC. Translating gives CASSPTGGESNEQFF.

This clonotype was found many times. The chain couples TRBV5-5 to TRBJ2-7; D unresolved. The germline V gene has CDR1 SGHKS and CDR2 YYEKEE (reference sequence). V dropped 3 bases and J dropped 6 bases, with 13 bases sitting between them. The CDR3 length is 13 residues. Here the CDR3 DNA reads TGTGCCAGCAGCTCAGACTCCCTTGGCGAGCAGTACTTC. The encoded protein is CASSSDSLGEQYF.

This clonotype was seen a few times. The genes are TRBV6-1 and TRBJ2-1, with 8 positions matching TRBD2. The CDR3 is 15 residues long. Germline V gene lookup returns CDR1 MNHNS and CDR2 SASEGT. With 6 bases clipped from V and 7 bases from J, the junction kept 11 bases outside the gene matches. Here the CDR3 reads CASRGSRGDYNEQFF. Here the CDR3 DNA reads TGTGCCAGCAGGGGTTCGCGGGGGGATTATAATGAGCAGTTCTTC.

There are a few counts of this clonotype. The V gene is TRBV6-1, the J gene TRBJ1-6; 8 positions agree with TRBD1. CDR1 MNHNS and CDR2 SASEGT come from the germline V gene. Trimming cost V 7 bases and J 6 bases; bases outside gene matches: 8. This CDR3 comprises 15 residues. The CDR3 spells CASNTTQGANSPLHF. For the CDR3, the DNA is TGTGCCAGCAACACAACTCAGGGGGCTAATTCACCCCTCCACTTT.

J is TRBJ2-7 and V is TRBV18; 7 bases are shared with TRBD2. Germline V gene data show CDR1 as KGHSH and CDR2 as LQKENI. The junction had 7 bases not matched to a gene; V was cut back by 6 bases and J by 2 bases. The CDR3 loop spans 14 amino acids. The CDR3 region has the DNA TGTGCCAGCTCCCCGACTAGCCGACCCTACGAGCAGTACTTC. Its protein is CASSPTSRPYEQYF.

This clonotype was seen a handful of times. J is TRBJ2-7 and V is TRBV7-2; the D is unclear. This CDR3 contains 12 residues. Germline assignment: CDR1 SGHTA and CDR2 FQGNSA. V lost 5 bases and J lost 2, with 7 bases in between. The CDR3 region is CASSPQAYEQYF. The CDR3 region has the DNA TGTGCCAGCAGCCCGCAGGCCTACGAGCAGTACTTC. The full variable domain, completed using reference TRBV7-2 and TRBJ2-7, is GAGVSQSPSNKVTEKGKDVELRCDPISGHTALYWYRQSLGQGLEFLIYFQGNSAPDKSGLPSDRFSAERTGGSVSTLTIQRTQQEDSAVYLCASSPQAYEQYFGPGTRLTVT.

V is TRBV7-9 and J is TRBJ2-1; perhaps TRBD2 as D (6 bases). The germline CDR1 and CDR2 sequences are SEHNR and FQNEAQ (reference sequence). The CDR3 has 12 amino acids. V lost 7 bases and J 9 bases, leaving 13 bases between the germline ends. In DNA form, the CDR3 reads TGTGCCAGCACGGGGCAGGAGGGTGAGCAGTTCTTC. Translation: CASTGQEGEQFF.

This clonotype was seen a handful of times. CDR3 sequence: CASSLHRASFGNEQFF. In DNA, the CDR3 is TGCGCCAGCTCCCTACACCGAGCGAGTTTTGGTAATGAGCAGTTCTTC. This chain connects TRBV4-3 to TRBJ2-1; no reliable D call. This CDR3 has 16 residues. Trimming removed 8 bases from V and 7 bases from J, with 24 bases in between. Germline lookup yields CDR1 LGHNA and CDR2 YSLEER.

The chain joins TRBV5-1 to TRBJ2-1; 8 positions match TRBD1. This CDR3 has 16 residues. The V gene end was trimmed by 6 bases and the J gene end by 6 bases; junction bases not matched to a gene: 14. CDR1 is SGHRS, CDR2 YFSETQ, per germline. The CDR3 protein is CASTPGDRGYGNEQFF. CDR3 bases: TGCGCCAGCACCCCCGGCGACAGGGGATACGGCAATGAGCAGTTCTTC.

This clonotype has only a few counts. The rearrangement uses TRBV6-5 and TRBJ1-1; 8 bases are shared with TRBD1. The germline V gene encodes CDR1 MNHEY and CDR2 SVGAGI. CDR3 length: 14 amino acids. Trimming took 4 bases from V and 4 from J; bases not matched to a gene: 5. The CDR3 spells CASSLQGVGTEAFF. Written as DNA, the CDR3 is TGTGCCAGCAGTTTACAGGGGGTGGGCACTGAAGCTTTCTTT.

The CDR3 DNA follows: TGTGCCAGCAGCGCCGACAGCTACGAGCAGTACTTC. This codes for CASSADSYEQYF. This chain connects TRBV9 to TRBJ2-7; D is perhaps TRBD1 (5 bases). V was cut by 3 bases and J by 3 bases, with 7 bases left in between. The CDR3 covers 12 residues. Germline CDR1 SGDLS, CDR2 YYNGEE.

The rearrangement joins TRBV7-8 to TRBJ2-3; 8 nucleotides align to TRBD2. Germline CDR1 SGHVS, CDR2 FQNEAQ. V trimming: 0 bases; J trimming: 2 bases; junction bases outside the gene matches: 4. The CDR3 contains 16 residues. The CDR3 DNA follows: TGTGCCAGCAGCTTAGCTGGCGGGGGGCACACAGATACGCAGTATTTT. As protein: CASSLAGGGHTDTQYF.

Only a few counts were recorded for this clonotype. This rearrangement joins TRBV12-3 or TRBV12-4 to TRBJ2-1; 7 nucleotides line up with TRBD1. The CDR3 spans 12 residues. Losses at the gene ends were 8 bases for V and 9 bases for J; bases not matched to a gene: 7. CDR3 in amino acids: CASRDSGSEQFF. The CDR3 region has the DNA TGTGCCAGCCGGGACAGTGGGTCTGAGCAGTTCTTC.

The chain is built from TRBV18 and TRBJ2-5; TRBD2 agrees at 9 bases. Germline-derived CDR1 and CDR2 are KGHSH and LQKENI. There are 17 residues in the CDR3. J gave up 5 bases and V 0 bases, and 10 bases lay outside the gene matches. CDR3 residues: CASSPPVSSGESETQYF. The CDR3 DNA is TGTGCCAGCTCACCACCGGTATCTAGCGGGGAAAGCGAGACCCAGTACTTC.

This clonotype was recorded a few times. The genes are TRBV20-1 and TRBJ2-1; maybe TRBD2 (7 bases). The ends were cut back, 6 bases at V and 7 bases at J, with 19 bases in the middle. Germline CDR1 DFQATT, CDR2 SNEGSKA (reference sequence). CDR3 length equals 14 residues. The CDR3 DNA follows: TGCAGTGCCGAGAGTAGCCGGGGGGCGAATGAGCAGTTCTTC. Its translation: CSAESSRGANEQFF.

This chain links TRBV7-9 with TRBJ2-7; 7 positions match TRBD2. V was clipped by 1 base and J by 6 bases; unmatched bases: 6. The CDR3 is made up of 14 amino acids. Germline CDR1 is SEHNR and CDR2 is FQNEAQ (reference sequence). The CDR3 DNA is TGTGCCAGCAGCTTAGTCGGGACTACAACCGAGCAGTACTTC. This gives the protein CASSLVGTTTEQYF. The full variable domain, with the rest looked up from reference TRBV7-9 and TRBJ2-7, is DTGVSQNPRHKITKRGQNVTFRCDPISEHNRLYWYRQTLGQGPEFLTYFQNEAQLEKSRLLSDRFSAERPKGSFSTLEIQRTEQGDSAMYLCASSLVGTTTEQYFGPGTRLTVT.

CDR3 DNA: TGTGCCAGCATTAGCAGCCGCACAGATACGCAGTATTTT. Translation gives CASISSRTDTQYF. The chain joins TRBV2 to TRBJ2-3; no definite D call. Germline loops: CDR1 SNHLY, CDR2 FYNNEI. Trimming left V 7 bases short and J 1 base short, with 9 bases between. The CDR3 is 13 residues long.

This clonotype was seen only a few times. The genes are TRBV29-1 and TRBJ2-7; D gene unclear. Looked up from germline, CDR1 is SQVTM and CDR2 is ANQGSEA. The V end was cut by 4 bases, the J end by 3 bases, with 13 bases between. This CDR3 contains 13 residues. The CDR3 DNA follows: TGCAGCGTTGCGAGACCCCCACTCTACGAGCAGTACTTC. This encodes CSVARPPLYEQYF.

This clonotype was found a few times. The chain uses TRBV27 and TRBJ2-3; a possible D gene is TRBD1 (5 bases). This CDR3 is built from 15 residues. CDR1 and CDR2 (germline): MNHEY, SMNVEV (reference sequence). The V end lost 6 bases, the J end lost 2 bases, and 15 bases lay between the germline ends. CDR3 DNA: TGTGCCAGCAGCCCCCTGGGCGGACACACAGATACGCAGTATTTT. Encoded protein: CASSPLGGHTDTQYF.

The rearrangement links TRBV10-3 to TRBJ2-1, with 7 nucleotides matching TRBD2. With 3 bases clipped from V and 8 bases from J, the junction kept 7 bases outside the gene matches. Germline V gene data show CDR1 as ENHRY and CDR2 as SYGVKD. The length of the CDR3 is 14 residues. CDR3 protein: CAISDRAGNDEQFF. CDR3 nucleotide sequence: TGTGCCATCAGTGATCGAGCGGGGAACGATGAGCAGTTCTTC.

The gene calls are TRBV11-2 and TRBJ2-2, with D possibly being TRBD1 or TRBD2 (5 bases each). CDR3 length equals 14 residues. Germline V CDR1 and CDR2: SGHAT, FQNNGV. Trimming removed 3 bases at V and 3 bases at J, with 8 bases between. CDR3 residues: CASSFRGDTGELFF. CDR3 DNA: TGTGCCAGCAGCTTTAGAGGGGACACCGGGGAGCTGTTTTTT.

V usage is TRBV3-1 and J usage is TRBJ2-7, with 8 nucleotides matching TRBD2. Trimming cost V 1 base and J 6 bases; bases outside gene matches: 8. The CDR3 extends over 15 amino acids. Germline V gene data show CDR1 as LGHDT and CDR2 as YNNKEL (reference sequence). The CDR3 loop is CASSQGPSGLFEQYF. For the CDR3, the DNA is TGTGCCAGCAGCCAAGGCCCTAGCGGGTTGTTCGAGCAGTACTTC.

CDR3 sequence (DNA): TGTGCCAGCAGTTTATCGGGGGGGCCGGTCAATGAGCAGTTCTTC. Translating gives CASSLSGGPVNEQFF. This chain links TRBV27 with TRBJ2-1; a possible D gene is TRBD2 (7 bases). This CDR3 is built from 15 residues. Germline-derived CDR1 and CDR2 are MNHEY and SMNVEV (reference sequence). Trimming left V 0 bases short and J 6 bases short, with 12 bases between.

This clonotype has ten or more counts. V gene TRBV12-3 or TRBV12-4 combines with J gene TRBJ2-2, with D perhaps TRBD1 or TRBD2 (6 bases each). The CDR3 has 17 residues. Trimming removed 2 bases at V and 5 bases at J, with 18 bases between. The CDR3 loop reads CASSLLTWGARTGELFF. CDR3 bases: TGTGCCAGCAGTTTACTCACATGGGGGGCGAGAACCGGGGAGCTGTTTTTT.

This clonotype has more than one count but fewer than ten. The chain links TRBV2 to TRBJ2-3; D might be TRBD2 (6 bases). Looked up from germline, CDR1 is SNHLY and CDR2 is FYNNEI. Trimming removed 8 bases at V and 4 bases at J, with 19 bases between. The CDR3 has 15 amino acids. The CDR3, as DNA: TGTGCCAGCCCCGTTGGGAGCGGGCCCCCAGATACGCAGTATTTT. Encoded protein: CASPVGSGPPDTQYF.

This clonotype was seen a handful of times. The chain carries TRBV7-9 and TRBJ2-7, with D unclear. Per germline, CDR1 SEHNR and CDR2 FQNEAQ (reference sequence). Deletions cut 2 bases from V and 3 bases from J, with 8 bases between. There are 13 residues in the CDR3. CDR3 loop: CASSLLRNYEQYF. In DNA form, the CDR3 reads TGTGCCAGCAGCTTATTACGAAACTACGAGCAGTACTTC.

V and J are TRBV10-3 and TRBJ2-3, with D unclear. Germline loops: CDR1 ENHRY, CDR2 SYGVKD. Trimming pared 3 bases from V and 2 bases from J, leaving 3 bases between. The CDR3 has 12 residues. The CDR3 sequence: CAISETTDTQYF. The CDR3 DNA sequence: TGTGCCATCAGTGAAACCACAGATACGCAGTATTTT.